A single sample gave rise to the 28 T cell receptor beta chains below, sequenced in a study of T cell repertoires in cytomegalovirus infection. What these receptors recognize is not known. TCRdb processed the reads anew with MiXCR; each CDR3 protein has one entry. Here the sample spans 600,000 to 700,000 distinct CDR3 sequences, roughly a third being singletons. The source material was cultured PBMCs, sampled from culture after CMV antigen stimulation. These receptors were taken from a human donor in good health (CMV status not recorded). Some clones in this sample may be carry-over from other donors' samples.

In its sample, this clonotype was seen a few times. The rearrangement joins TRBV7-9 to TRBJ2-4; the match to TRBD2 covers 11 bases. The germline V gene has CDR1 SEHNR and CDR2 FQNEAQ (reference sequence). V lost 5 bases and J lost 0; bases outside the gene matches: 12. CDR3 size: 19 residues. The CDR3 here is CASSPSPGLAVLAKNIQYF. In DNA, the CDR3 is TGTGCCAGCAGCCCATCGCCGGGACTAGCGGTACTAGCCAAAAACATTCAGTACTTC.

The rearrangement uses TRBV4-1 and TRBJ1-1; TRBD1 agrees at 7 bases. The ends lost 3 bases at V and 8 bases at J; junction bases unmatched: 9. The CDR3 has 14 residues. Germline values: CDR1 MGHRA, CDR2 YSYEKL. The chain's CDR3 is CASSHPTGLLEAFF. CDR3 sequence (DNA): TGCGCCAGCAGCCACCCGACAGGGCTGTTGGAAGCTTTCTTT.

This clonotype has at least ten counts. V gene TRBV7-9 combines with J gene TRBJ1-4; D gene uncertain. Trimming shortened V by 5 bases and J by 8 bases, and 9 bases separated the two germline ends. The CDR3 has 12 residues. The germline V gene encodes CDR1 SEHNR and CDR2 FQNEAQ (reference sequence). CDR3 region: CASSAWEEKLFF. As DNA, the CDR3 is TGTGCCAGCAGCGCCTGGGAAGAAAAACTGTTTTTT.

This clonotype was counted between two and nine times. The chain employs TRBV7-2 and TRBJ1-2, with a possible D match to TRBD1 (5 bases). This CDR3 has 14 residues. The germline CDR1 and CDR2 sequences are SGHTA and FQGNSA. The ends were cut back, 4 bases at V and 4 bases at J, with 13 bases in the middle. The CDR3 loop reads CASSSTRESYGYTF. In nucleotides, the CDR3 is TGTGCCAGCAGCTCAACCAGGGAGTCCTATGGCTACACCTTC.

The rearrangement uses TRBV7-9 and TRBJ2-7; TRBD1 aligns across 7 bases. The CDR3 is 13 amino acids. Germline lookup yields CDR1 SEHNR and CDR2 FQNEAQ (reference sequence). With 2 bases clipped from V and 6 bases from J, the junction kept 4 bases outside the gene matches. The CDR3 sequence is CASSLNRGPEQYF. The CDR3 DNA reads TGTGCCAGCAGCTTAAACAGGGGACCCGAGCAGTACTTC.

The chain joins TRBV6-5 to TRBJ2-7; weak D call: TRBD2 (6 bases). This CDR3 has 13 amino acids. The germline gives CDR1 MNHEY, CDR2 SVGAGI. V was clipped by 6 bases and J by 5 bases, with 14 bases between them. The CDR3 is CASSRGWAHEQYF. DNA for the CDR3: TGTGCCAGCAGCCGGGGGTGGGCCCACGAGCAGTACTTC.

This clonotype was counted a few times. This rearrangement joins TRBV10-3 to TRBJ2-1, with TRBD2 identical over 13 bases. Germline V gene lookup returns CDR1 ENHRY and CDR2 SYGVKD. There are 16 residues in the CDR3. Losses at the gene ends were 3 bases for V and 8 bases for J; bases not matched to a gene: 7. CDR3 amino acids: CAISEAGLAGEDEQFF. The CDR3 region has the DNA TGTGCCATCAGTGAAGCCGGACTAGCGGGAGAGGATGAGCAGTTCTTC.

This chain joins TRBV14 and TRBJ2-3, with 12 bases identical to TRBD2. V shed 10 bases, J shed 2 bases, and the junction held 4 bases outside the gene matches. The germline V gene encodes CDR1 SGHDN and CDR2 FVKESK. The CDR3 runs to 14 residues. Here the CDR3 reads CATRTSGTTDTQYF. CDR3 sequence (DNA): TGTGCCACTCGGACTAGCGGGACCACAGATACGCAGTATTTT.

This clonotype was observed a few times. The rearrangement uses TRBV5-6 and TRBJ2-3; D might be TRBD1 or TRBD2, each matching 5 bases. Germline V gene data show CDR1 as SGHDT and CDR2 as YYEEEE. V was trimmed by 7 bases and J by 0 bases, leaving 12 bases between them. This CDR3 has 14 residues. The CDR3 spells CASPGTRSTDTQYF. CDR3 bases: TGTGCCAGCCCCGGGACGAGGAGCACAGATACGCAGTATTTT.

The table lists this clonotype with many counts. The rearrangement uses TRBV11-2 and TRBJ1-1; D may be TRBD1 (6 bases). Between the trimmed V and J ends, which lost 5 bases and 1 base, there was a span of 8 bases. The CDR3 length is 13 residues. CDR1 and CDR2 (germline): SGHAT, FQNNGV. Here the CDR3 reads CASSKTGNTEAFF. DNA for the CDR3: TGTGCCAGCAGCAAGACAGGGAACACTGAAGCTTTCTTT.

Concerning this clonotype: In this CDR3 the conserved last residue, phenylalanine or tryptophan, is missing, so a read error is likely. Here the CDR3 DNA reads TGTGCCAGCAGCTTACTAGCGACCGCGAACACCGGGGAGCTGTTTTTA. It is translated as CASSLLATANTGELFL. This chain links TRBV7-2 with TRBJ2-2; D perhaps matches TRBD2 (6 bases). The CDR3 covers 16 residues. CDR1 and CDR2 (germline): SGHTA, FQGNSA. The V end was cut by 2 bases, the J end by 0 bases, with 10 bases between.

J is TRBJ2-1 and V is TRBV12-3 or TRBV12-4, with TRBD2 matching over 12 bases. This CDR3 contains 16 residues. Germline trimming cut 4 bases from V and 12 bases from J; bases unmatched to any gene: 13. The CDR3 nucleotides are TGTGCCAGCAGTTCCCTTAGACTAGCGGGAGCTAGGGGGCAGTTCTTC. It specifies CASSSLRLAGARGQFF.

This clonotype was recorded only once. DNA for the CDR3: TGCAGCGTTGAAGGCGGACAGATTTGGGGTGGCTACACCTTC. It translates to CSVEGGQIWGGYTF. J is TRBJ1-2 and V is TRBV29-1; D might be TRBD1 (6 bases). The CDR3 runs 14 residues. From germline, CDR1 is SQVTM and CDR2 ANQGSEA. Trimming pared 1 base from V and 7 bases from J, leaving 16 bases between.

The chain carries TRBV7-2 and TRBJ2-2; TRBD2 aligns across 9 bases. Trimming removed 6 bases from V and 6 bases from J; junction bases left unmatched: 5. CDR3 length: 14 residues. Germline V gene lookup returns CDR1 SGHTA and CDR2 FQGNSA. The CDR3 nucleotides are TGTGCCAGCAGGCTGGGACTAGCCCCCGGGGAGCTGTTTTTT. Amino acids: CASRLGLAPGELFF.

The gene calls are TRBV7-6 and TRBJ2-3; D uncertain. Trimming stripped 5 bases from V and 6 bases from J, with 15 bases between. In germline, CDR1 is SGHVS, CDR2 FNYEAQ. The CDR3 contains 14 residues. The DNA for the CDR3 is TGTGCCAGCAGCCCCGCCAGCAGAACCGATACGCAGTATTTT. It codes for CASSPASRTDTQYF.

This rearrangement joins TRBV3-1 to TRBJ1-2, with TRBD1 matching over 7 bases. V shed 0 bases, J shed 5 bases, and the junction held 6 bases outside the gene matches. CDR3 length equals 15 residues. Germline values: CDR1 LGHDT, CDR2 YNNKEL (reference sequence). The CDR3 loop is CASSQDPGQLYGYTF. The DNA for the CDR3 is TGTGCCAGCAGCCAAGACCCGGGACAGCTTTATGGCTACACCTTC.

The chain carries TRBV20-1 and TRBJ2-3; 9 bases align to TRBD2. In germline, CDR1 is DFQATT, CDR2 SNEGSKA (reference sequence). Trimming cost V 4 bases and J 5 bases; bases outside gene matches: 7. This CDR3 has 14 amino acids. Here the CDR3 reads CSATRTSELDTQYF. The DNA of the CDR3 is TGCAGTGCTACCAGGACTAGCGAGTTAGATACGCAGTATTTT.

The V gene is TRBV20-1, the J gene TRBJ1-2; possible D gene TRBD1, 5 bases. From germline, CDR1 is DFQATT and CDR2 SNEGSKA (reference sequence). V was clipped by 3 bases and J by 7 bases, with 12 bases between them. The CDR3 covers 12 residues. The CDR3: CSASSGSGGYTF. CDR3 DNA: TGCAGTGCTAGTTCAGGGAGCGGTGGCTACACCTTC.

This clonotype has a count of ten or more. This chain connects TRBV6-5 to TRBJ2-1, with 15 bases fitting TRBD2. The CDR3 has 17 residues. Germline V gives CDR1 MNHEY, CDR2 SVGAGI. With V trimmed by 0 bases and J by 6 bases, 3 bases remained unmatched. Here the CDR3 DNA reads TGTGCCAGCAGTTACTCTTTGGGACTAGCGGGGGGCAATGAGCAGTTCTTC. This sequence encodes CASSYSLGLAGGNEQFF.

This clonotype was found a few times. The chain is built from TRBV12-3 or TRBV12-4 and TRBJ2-2; D unresolved. This CDR3 region has 14 residues. V lost 4 bases and J 0 bases, leaving 6 bases between the germline ends. CDR3 in DNA: TGTGCCAGCAGTTCTACACCGAACACCGGGGAGCTGTTTTTT. Encoded protein: CASSSTPNTGELFF.

V is TRBV19 and J is TRBJ2-3; TRBD2 matches 13 bases. Looked up from germline, CDR1 is LNHDA and CDR2 is SQIVND (reference sequence). The CDR3 totals 20 residues. V lost 5 bases, J lost 3 bases, and 17 bases stayed unmatched. The CDR3 reads CASSGLGTSGAQSRTDTQYF. Written as DNA, the CDR3 is TGTGCCAGTAGTGGGCTCGGGACTAGCGGGGCCCAAAGTCGGACAGATACGCAGTATTTT.

Of note for this clonotype: A much larger clone lies a single base off, so this may be a read error. This rearrangement joins TRBV7-2 to TRBJ1-1; 8 nucleotides agree with TRBD1. CDR3 length: 14 residues. Germline assignment: CDR1 SGHTA and CDR2 FQGNSA. The DNA of the CDR3 is TGTGCCAGCAGCTCGACAGGGGCATACACTGAAGCTTACTTT. It codes for CASSSTGAYTEAYF.

CDR3 loop: CASSQVRGRQETQYF. The CDR3 region has the DNA TGCGCCAGCAGCCAAGTTCGCGGGAGGCAAGAGACCCAGTACTTC. The rearrangement links TRBV4-1 to TRBJ2-5, with 8 bases aligning to TRBD2. The CDR3 runs to 15 residues. Germline loops: CDR1 MGHRA, CDR2 YSYEKL. V was clipped by 1 base and J by 2 bases; unmatched bases: 3.

The chain couples TRBV2 to TRBJ2-3, with TRBD2 identical over 10 bases. The CDR3 loop spans 14 amino acids. Germline trimming cut 6 bases from V and 6 bases from J; bases unmatched to any gene: 6. The germline gives CDR1 SNHLY, CDR2 FYNNEI. The CDR3 DNA is TGTGCCAGCAGGCGGACTAGCGGAGGGGATACGCAGTATTTT. This encodes CASRRTSGGDTQYF.

The rearrangement joins TRBV6-6 to TRBJ2-7; D is unclear. V was pared by 4 bases and J by 3 bases, with 10 bases between. From germline, CDR1 is MNHNY and CDR2 SVGAGI (reference sequence). This CDR3 has 13 amino acids. CDR3 loop: CASSLYPGYEQYF. In DNA form, the CDR3 reads TGTGCCAGCAGTTTGTATCCGGGCTACGAGCAGTACTTC.

This clonotype was recorded at least ten times. The J gene is TRBJ2-3, the V gene TRBV7-2; 7 bases match TRBD2. V lost 8 bases and J lost 6; bases outside the gene matches: 5. This CDR3 has 12 residues. CDR1 is SGHTA and CDR2 is FQGNSA in the germline V gene. CDR3 in amino acids: CASGGSGDTQYF. The CDR3, as DNA: TGTGCCAGCGGCGGGAGCGGCGATACGCAGTATTTT.

The chain joins TRBV30 to TRBJ1-1; 10 bases map to TRBD1. The CDR3 covers 13 residues. Germline V CDR1 and CDR2: GTSNPN, SVGIG (reference sequence). After removal of 3 bases from V and 10 bases from J, the junction contained 8 bases not matched to a gene. CDR3 DNA sequence: TGTGCCTGGAGACTGACAGGGGGCCAGCGAGCTTTCTTT. Protein product: CAWRLTGGQRAFF. Combining the CDR3 with reference TRBV30 and TRBJ1-1 gives the whole variable domain SQTIHQWPATLVQPVGSPLSLECTVEGTSNPNLYWYRQAAGRGLQLLFYSVGIGQISSEVPQNLSASRPQDRQFILSSKKLLLSDSGFYLCAWRLTGGQRAFFGQGTRLTVV.

This clonotype appeared many times. The chain carries TRBV7-2 and TRBJ1-3; D remains unclear. V gave up 1 base and J gave up 0 bases, with 7 bases separating them. Germline CDR1 SGHTA, CDR2 FQGNSA. The CDR3 extends over 15 amino acids. CDR3 residues: CASSLESLSGNTIYF. The CDR3 nucleotides read TGTGCCAGCAGCTTAGAAAGTCTCTCTGGAAACACCATATATTTT. Full variable domain (missing parts from reference TRBV7-2 and TRBJ1-3): GAGVSQSPSNKVTEKGKDVELRCDPISGHTALYWYRQSLGQGLEFLIYFQGNSAPDKSGLPSDRFSAERTGGSVSTLTIQRTQQEDSAVYLCASSLESLSGNTIYFGEGSWLTVV.